The 4 T cell receptor beta chains listed next were all sequenced from one sample in a study of blood T cell repertoires in COVID-19. TCRdb's copy holds only in-frame clones and misses some; the assay was immunoSEQ multiplex PCR. The data contain about 98,000 clones, around 82% of them seen just once; the ten biggest clones take up roughly a tenth. Sequences were obtained from peripheral blood. All receptors come from a man in his 70s with active or convalescent COVID-19.

V and J are TRBV11-1 and TRBJ2-7; 7 nucleotides agree with TRBD1. Germline V gene lookup returns CDR1 SGHAT and CDR2 FQDESV (reference sequence). The CDR3 length is 14 residues. V lost 5 bases and J lost 6; bases outside the gene matches: 10. The CDR3, as DNA: TGTGCCAGCAGCCCCTTACGAGGGGGCGGCGAGCAGTACTTC. Amino acid sequence: CASSPLRGGGEQYF.

The genes are TRBV11-3 and TRBJ2-4; D is possibly TRBD1 (6 bases). Deletions cut 0 bases from V and 7 bases from J, with 13 bases between. This CDR3 region has 15 residues. Germline V CDR1 and CDR2: SGHNT, YENEEA. The CDR3 sequence: CASSLDRRTENIQYF. The CDR3 DNA is TGTGCCAGCAGCTTAGATCGGAGGACAGAGAACATTCAGTACTTC.

J is TRBJ1-6 and V is TRBV5-5; D possibly corresponds to TRBD1 (6 bases). Trimming shortened V by 2 bases and J by 10 bases, and 22 bases separated the two germline ends. The CDR3 runs to 17 residues. Per the germline V gene, CDR1 is SGHKS and CDR2 is YYEKEE (reference sequence). The CDR3 sequence is CASSFSTGSTVGSPLHF. The CDR3 nucleotides are TGTGCCAGCAGCTTCTCGACAGGATCAACGGTAGGGTCACCCCTCCACTTT.

The genes are TRBV5-5 and TRBJ2-7, with 7 bases fitting TRBD2. Germline V gene lookup returns CDR1 SGHKS and CDR2 YYEKEE (reference sequence). V was pared by 2 bases and J by 6 bases, with 5 bases of the junction left unmatched. This CDR3 contains 13 residues. The CDR3 is CASSLLTSSEQYF. The CDR3 DNA sequence: TGTGCCAGCAGCTTATTGACTAGCAGCGAGCAGTACTTC.